The sequence of this T cell receptor beta chain was determined in a study of cytotoxic CD8 clonotypes in ibrutinib-treated CLL. Study in general: Researchers reported ten to twelve relapsed/refractory and under 16 treatment-naive patients, 17 to 18 of them IGHV unmutated.

A remark on this clone: The antigen is undetermined.

The planned depth of sequencing spanned 1 in 200,000 to 1 in 1 million T cells. Sequenced by immunoSEQ multiplex PCR; TCRdb stores in-frame clones only, minus some. The repertoire has fewer than 90,000 clones, about 63% of them found once; the top ten carry under 6%. Germline V gene lookup returns CDR1 LGHNA and CDR2 YSLEER. J gave up 5 bases and V 4 bases, and 8 bases lay outside the gene matches. CDR3 size: 15 residues. Study outcomes and limitations: Public clonotypes were rare and shrank or held steady on treatment. The clonality went up when patients responded to ibrutinib and dropped back toward baseline at progression.

This chain links TRBV4-3 with TRBJ2-3; 8 nucleotides match TRBD1. This clonotype was obtained from a human donor with chronic lymphocytic leukemia. Here the sequenced sample was PBMCs, taken after 12 months of ibrutinib treatment. CDR3 in amino acids: CASSRTGNERDTQYF. The CDR3 DNA is TGCGCCAGCAGCCGGACAGGGAACGAGAGAGATACGCAGTATTTT.